This T cell receptor (beta chain) was sequenced during a study of cytomegalovirus exposure and HLA in healthy donors. Study in general: Among roughly 180 million T cells, an earlier analysis found around 100 million unique TCR beta sequences. Notes on the study in general: The study labeled under 200 TCR beta chains cytomegalovirus-associated. Most TCR sequences were uncommon, yet certain public TCRs appeared in many donors.

The PCR ran on 60 Vbeta and 13 Jbeta primers. The protocol was immunoSEQ multiplex PCR, while the TCRdb copy is restricted to in-frame clones and leaves out a portion. The sample records some 180,000 clones, around 75% being singletons. Regarding this clone: Its specificity is unknown.

The specimen was PBMCs. The receptor was derived from a male donor in good health and CMV-seronegative.

CDR3 region: CASRPGGTGAYTQYF. CDR3 coding DNA: TGTGCCAGCAGACCGGGAGGGACAGGGGCGTATACGCAGTATTTT. V is TRBV28 and J is TRBJ2-3; TRBD1 aligns across 10 bases. From germline, CDR1 is MDHEN and CDR2 SYDVKM. V lost 6 bases to trimming and J lost 7 bases; unmatched junction nucleotides: 10. The CDR3 covers 15 residues.